The clone carrying this TCR beta chain was picked up a small number of times. Its target is unknown. These data belong to a study of CD8 T cells in ankylosing spondylitis. The study's findings and limits: A motif in TCR beta, a set of about eight highly homologous variants, appeared characteristic of ankylosing spondylitis blood. Some motif variants had been reported before (in reactive arthritis synovial fluid and blood).

TCRdb called the 5' RACE reads again in MiXCR, with one record for every CDR3 protein. The sample lists roughly 90,000 distinct CDR3 sequences, about 9% seen once, with roughly 29% in the top ten. CDR3 length: 17 amino acids. The V and J ends lost 6 bases and 0 bases, in that order; junction bases with no gene match: 10. Germline V CDR1 and CDR2: MNHEY, SMNVEV (reference sequence). The sequencing sample was made of blood, either unsorted or a sorted T cell fraction (not recorded which). The TCR sequence derives from a male donor with ankylosing spondylitis. The chain combines TRBV27 with TRBJ1-2; TRBD1 aligns across 10 bases. In DNA, the CDR3 is TGTGCCAGCAGCACCCGGGACAGGGGCTTTCCTAACTATGGCTACACCTTC. Protein product: CASSTRDRGFPNYGYTF.